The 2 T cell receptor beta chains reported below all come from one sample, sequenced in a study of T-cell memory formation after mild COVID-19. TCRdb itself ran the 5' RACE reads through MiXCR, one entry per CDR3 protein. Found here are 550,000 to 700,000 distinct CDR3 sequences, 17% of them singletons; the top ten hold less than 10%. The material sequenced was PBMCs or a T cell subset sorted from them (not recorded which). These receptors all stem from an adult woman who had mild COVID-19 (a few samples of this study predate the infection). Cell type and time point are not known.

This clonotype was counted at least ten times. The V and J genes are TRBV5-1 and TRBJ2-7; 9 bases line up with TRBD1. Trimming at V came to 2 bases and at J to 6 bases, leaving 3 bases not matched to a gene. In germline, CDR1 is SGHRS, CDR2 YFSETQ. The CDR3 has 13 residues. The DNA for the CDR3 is TGCGCCAGCAGCTTCGGACAGGGGCCCGAGCAGTACTTC. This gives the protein CASSFGQGPEQYF.

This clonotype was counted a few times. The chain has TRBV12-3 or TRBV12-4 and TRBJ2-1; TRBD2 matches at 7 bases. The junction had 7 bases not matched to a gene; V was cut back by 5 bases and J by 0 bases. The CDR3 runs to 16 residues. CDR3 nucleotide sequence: TGTGCCAGCAGTCGCGGGGGTAAGAGCTCCTACAATGAGCAGTTCTTC. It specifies CASSRGGKSSYNEQFF.